These T cell receptor beta chains were read from a single sample in a study of blood T cell repertoires in COVID-19. Assay used: immunoSEQ multiplex PCR; TCRdb lists only in-frame clones, some missing. The profile covers some 56,000 clones, with roughly 89% appearing a single time and roughly 6.5% taken by the ten largest. Sequenced sample: peripheral blood. The origin of the receptors is a woman in her sixties or seventies with COVID-19, enrolled during active disease. Each CDR3 is given without its conserved first and last residue. Some rows mark clone size as missing; the rest say once, few, many or name a class of expanded clone.

v_gene	j_gene	abundance	CDR3aa
TRBV5-6	TRBJ1-4	-	ASRRQGYEKLF
TRBV11-3	TRBJ2-3	-	ASTQVGASTDTQY
TRBV6-2/TRBV6-3	TRBJ2-1	-	ASSRPGQGYNEQF
TRBV6-4	TRBJ2-3	-	ASSDLAGEGTDTQY
TRBV28	TRBJ1-5	-	ASDPTGPQPQH
TRBV30	TRBJ2-5	-	AWSHRYQETQY
TRBV9	TRBJ1-4	-	ASTEGGSSNEKLF
TRBV27	TRBJ1-6	-	ASSLLTGNNSPLH
TRBV11-2	TRBJ2-3	once	ASSLSGFTDTQY
TRBV6-5	TRBJ2-2	-	ATGSTGELF
TRBV10-3	TRBJ1-6	few	AISGTGGNSPLH
TRBV19	TRBJ2-7	-	ASSTRTSGTYEQY
TRBV30	TRBJ1-6	-	AWRGQSGTSSYNSPLH
TRBV18	TRBJ1-5	-	ASSPKPGTGENQPQH
TRBV27	TRBJ1-4	few	ASRPSRVPYEKLF
TRBV29-1	TRBJ1-1	-	SVARGAIGDTEAF
TRBV18	TRBJ1-6	-	ASSPRNRVHSPLH
TRBV30	TRBJ1-4	-	AWSRGISAEKLF
TRBV2	TRBJ1-1	-	ASSGGHTGGVEAF
TRBV28	TRBJ2-3	-	ASIPFGRASTDTQY
TRBV7-6	TRBJ2-7	once	ASSRLAGDSYEQY
TRBV9	TRBJ1-2	-	ASSKSTGQRTGGYT
TRBV11-2	TRBJ1-4	-	ASSLGKGAGEKLF
TRBV28	TRBJ1-5	-	ASRTESNQPQH
TRBV19	TRBJ1-5	once	ASSIGLPRGSNQPQH
TRBV11-2	TRBJ1-3	-	ASSLAPGPGNTIY
TRBV14	TRBJ2-1	once	ASSPGGSQF
TRBV29-1	TRBJ2-2	-	SVLQGANTGELF
TRBV28	TRBJ1-2	-	ASSAGSSYGYT
TRBV27	TRBJ2-7	few	ASSLTTGGYEQY
TRBV19	TRBJ2-4	-	ASSITSGPKNIQY
TRBV7-9	TRBJ1-6	-	ASGQGFGNSPLH
TRBV5-5	TRBJ1-1	-	ASSWMHRGSYTEAF
TRBV10-3	TRBJ1-2	-	ATGNYGYT
TRBV5-1	TRBJ2-3	-	ASSIGLAGRSGTDTQY
TRBV5-4	TRBJ2-7	-	ASSFGSFSYEQY
TRBV12-3/TRBV12-4	TRBJ1-1	-	ASRAGTGSEAF
TRBV4-1	TRBJ2-2	-	ASSQASGWNTGELF
TRBV11-3	TRBJ1-3	-	ASSLGTAGNTIY
TRBV7-8	TRBJ1-1	-	ASSPRTGGNTEAF
TRBV6-2/TRBV6-3	TRBJ2-5	-	ASSLWGTGGRKTQY
TRBV12-3/TRBV12-4	TRBJ1-1	-	ASRGGGTEAF
TRBV13	TRBJ2-1	-	ASSRELSSYNEQF
TRBV18	TRBJ1-2	once	ASSPGRESGPNYGYT
TRBV20-1	TRBJ1-2	-	SASELGYT
TRBV27	TRBJ2-1	-	ASSLSFGEGYNEQF